This T cell receptor beta chain was profiled in a study of liver allograft versus peripheral blood T cells. Study background: The authors compared T cell receptor repertoires in transplanted livers with recipients' peripheral blood repertoires. The study, taken as a whole, reports: Peripheral blood repertoires reportedly differed from the T cell receptor repertoires found inside liver allografts.

With respect to this clonotype: Its target is not known.

TCRdb used MiXCR to reprocess the reads, holding one entry per CDR3 protein. In the table there are more than 3,500 distinct CDR3 sequences, about a fifth of which are singletons. The germline gives CDR1 DFQATT, CDR2 SNEGSKA (reference sequence). The CDR3 runs to 16 residues. Trimming at V came to 5 bases and at J to 0 bases, leaving 7 bases not matched to a gene. The genes are TRBV20-1 and TRBJ2-1; 10 nucleotides match TRBD2. This TCR came from a human patient who had a liver transplant. Some T cells may be the graft donor's. The DNA for the CDR3 is TGCAGTGCTGTGGGACTAGCGTTGAGCTCCTACAATGAGCAGTTCTTC. Its translation is CSAVGLALSSYNEQFF.